The present TCR beta chain was sequenced within a study of blood T cells in healthy people across ages. Germline V gene sequence: CDR1 SGHVS, CDR2 FNYEAQ. CDR3 length: 14 amino acids. The V and J ends lost 5 bases and 4 bases respectively, with 14 bases between them. Concerning this clonotype itself: Its antigen is unidentified.

With a J-beta primer mix and a sample-barcoded 5' primer, a second PCR ran roughly 6 to 11 cycles. In TCRdb, the 5' RACE reads were re-called with MiXCR into one record per CDR3 protein. The table records approximately 780,000 distinct CDR3 sequences, roughly 25% of them present only once. Study-wide findings and caveats: Naive T cell percentage by flow cytometry tracked strongly with beta diversity.

These data are also associated with another study on T cells of mothers and their children.

This TCR derives from a boy younger than 18 in good health. The sequenced sample consisted of blood. This chain joins TRBV7-6 and TRBJ2-5; D tentatively fits TRBD1 or TRBD2 (5 bases each). This CDR3 is CASSRDPNGETQYF. The CDR3 region has the DNA TGTGCCAGCAGCCGGGACCCCAACGGAGAGACCCAGTACTTC.